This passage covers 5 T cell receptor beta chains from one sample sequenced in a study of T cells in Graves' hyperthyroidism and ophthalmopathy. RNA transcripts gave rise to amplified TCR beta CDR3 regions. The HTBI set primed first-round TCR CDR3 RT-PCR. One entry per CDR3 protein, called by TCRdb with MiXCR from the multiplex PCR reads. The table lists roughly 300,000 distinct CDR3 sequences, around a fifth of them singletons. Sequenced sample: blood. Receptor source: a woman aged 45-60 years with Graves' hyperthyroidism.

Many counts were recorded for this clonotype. The CDR3 DNA reads as TGTGCCAGCAGTTTCGGACTTGGTCAACAGCCCCAGCATTTT. Amino acid sequence: CASSFGLGQQPQHF. The rearrangement links TRBV28 to TRBJ1-5, with D unclear. Trimming left V 3 bases short and J 7 bases short, with 13 bases between. The CDR3 is 14 amino acids. Germline values: CDR1 MDHEN, CDR2 SYDVKM.

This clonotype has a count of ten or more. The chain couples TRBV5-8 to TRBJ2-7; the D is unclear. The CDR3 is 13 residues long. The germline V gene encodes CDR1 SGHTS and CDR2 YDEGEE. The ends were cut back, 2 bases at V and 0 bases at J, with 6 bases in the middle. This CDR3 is CASSFYSSYEQYF. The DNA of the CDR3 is TGTGCCAGCAGCTTCTACTCCTCCTACGAGCAGTACTTC. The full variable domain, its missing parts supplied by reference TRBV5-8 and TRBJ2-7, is EAGVTQSPTHLIKTRGQQATLRCSPISGHTSVYWYQQALGLGLQFLLWYDEGEERNRGNFPPRFSGRQFPNYSSELNVNALELEDSALYLCASSFYSSYEQYFGPGTRLTVT.

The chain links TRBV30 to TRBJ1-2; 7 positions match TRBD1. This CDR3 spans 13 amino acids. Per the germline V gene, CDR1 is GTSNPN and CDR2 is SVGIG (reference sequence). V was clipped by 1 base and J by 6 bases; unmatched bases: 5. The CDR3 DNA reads TGTGCCTGGAGTGGGACAGGTGTCGATGGCTACACCTTC. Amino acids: CAWSGTGVDGYTF.

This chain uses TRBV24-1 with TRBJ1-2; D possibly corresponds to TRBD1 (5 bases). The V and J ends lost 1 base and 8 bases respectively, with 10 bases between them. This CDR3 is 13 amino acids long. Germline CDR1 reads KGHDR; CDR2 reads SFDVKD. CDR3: CATSDFKGSGYTF. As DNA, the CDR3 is TGTGCCACCAGTGATTTTAAGGGGTCGGGCTACACCTTC.

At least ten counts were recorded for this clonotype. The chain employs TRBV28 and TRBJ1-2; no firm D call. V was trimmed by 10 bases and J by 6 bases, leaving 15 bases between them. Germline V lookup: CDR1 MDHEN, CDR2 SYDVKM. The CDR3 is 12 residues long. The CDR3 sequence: CATQIIVDGYTF. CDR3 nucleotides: TGTGCCACCCAAATAATCGTAGATGGCTACACCTTC.